This paragraph covers one T cell receptor (beta chain) sequence. These data originate in a study of blood T cell repertoires in COVID-19. Study processing details: Researchers report that nucleated cell counts were estimated from reference gene primer amplification. TCRdb's copy holds only in-frame clones and misses some; the assay was immunoSEQ multiplex PCR. That table gives V, J and clone size, and the DNA gave D and trimming. The sample lists roughly 21,000 clones; 85% to 90% were seen once. The J segment lost 4 bases and the V segment lost 4 bases, leaving 8 bases of the junction unmatched. The CDR3 contains 16 residues. The germline gives CDR1 LGHDT, CDR2 YNNKEL (reference sequence).

V is TRBV3-1 (or the pseudogene TRBV3-2) and J is TRBJ2-2, with 8 bases that match TRBD1. The material sequenced was peripheral blood. The receptor was isolated from a man aged 70-80 years with active COVID-19. This chain's CDR3 is CASSPPDRDGTGELFF. In DNA, the CDR3 is TGTGCCAGCAGCCCCCCGGACAGGGACGGCACCGGGGAGCTGTTTTTT.